This TCR beta chain came from a study of blood T cells in healthy people across ages. This clonotype showed up many times. Its antigen is currently unknown. Study findings and constraints: Age showed a roughly linear inverse relationship with TCR beta diversity per million T cells.

The CDR3 has 14 amino acids. The germline V gene has CDR1 SGHRS and CDR2 YFSETQ. V gave up 4 bases and J gave up 7 bases, with 15 bases separating them. Sample-barcoded 5' priming and a J-beta primer mix drove a second PCR of 7 to 11 cycles. TCRdb used MiXCR to reprocess the 5' RACE reads, holding one entry per CDR3 protein. The sample shows 1.5 million to 2 million distinct CDR3 sequences, 28% of them seen only once. The sequence was collected from a woman younger than 45 in good health. The chain couples TRBV5-1 to TRBJ2-1; D is undetermined. The sample consisted of blood. The CDR3 DNA sequence: TGCGCCAGCAGCCTCCTAGGGAACTGGAATGAGCAGTTCTTC. The encoded protein is CASSLLGNWNEQFF.